This T cell receptor beta chain derives from a study of OX40 agonist ivuxolimab in advanced cancers. About the study: Across the patients, intravenous ivuxolimab was delivered every 2 weeks at 0.01 to 10 mg/kg. Among those enrolled, mean age was about 63 years (range about 23 to 85) and over 70% were male. Patients with hepatocellular carcinoma, melanoma, renal cell or head and neck cancer made up the dose-escalation patients.

Turning to this clone: Its specificity is not known.

Study results and caveats: Expanded clones tended on average to be more numerous among CD8+ T cells than CD4+.

V was pared by 5 bases and J by 4 bases, with 8 bases between. This CDR3 region has 12 residues. Germline V gene data show CDR1 as MNHNY and CDR2 as SVGAGI (reference sequence). Generated by immunoSEQ multiplex PCR, the TCRdb table keeps only in-frame clones and is missing some. This sample has 25,000 or so clones, with roughly 71% found just once. The gene calls are TRBV6-6 and TRBJ2-5; D might be TRBD2 (5 bases). The TCR comes from an adult with an advanced solid tumor such as melanoma, head and neck, liver or kidney cancer. The sequenced sample was CD4+ or CD8+ T cells sorted from blood, obtained in a trial of the OX40 agonist ivuxolimab. Here the CDR3 DNA reads TGTGCCAGCAGTCCTAGCCGAGAGACCCAGTACTTC. Translating gives CASSPSRETQYF.